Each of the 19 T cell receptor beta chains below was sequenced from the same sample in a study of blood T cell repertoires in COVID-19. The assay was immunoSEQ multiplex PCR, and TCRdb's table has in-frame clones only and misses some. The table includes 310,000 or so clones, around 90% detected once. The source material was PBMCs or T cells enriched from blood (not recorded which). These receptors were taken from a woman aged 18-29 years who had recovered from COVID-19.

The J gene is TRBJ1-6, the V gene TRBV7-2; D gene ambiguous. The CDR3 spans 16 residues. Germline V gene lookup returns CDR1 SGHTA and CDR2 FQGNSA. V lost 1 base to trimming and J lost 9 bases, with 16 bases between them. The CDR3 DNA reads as TGTGCCAGCAGCTTAGGGAGCGATAGGCCGAGTTCACCCCTCCACTTT. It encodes CASSLGSDRPSSPLHF.

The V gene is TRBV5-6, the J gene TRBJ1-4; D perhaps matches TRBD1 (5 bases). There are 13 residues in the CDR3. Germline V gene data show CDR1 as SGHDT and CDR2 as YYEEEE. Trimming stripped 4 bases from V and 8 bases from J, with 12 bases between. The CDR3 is CASSLRVNEKLFF. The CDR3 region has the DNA TGTGCCAGCAGCCTCAGGGTCAACGAAAAACTGTTTTTT.

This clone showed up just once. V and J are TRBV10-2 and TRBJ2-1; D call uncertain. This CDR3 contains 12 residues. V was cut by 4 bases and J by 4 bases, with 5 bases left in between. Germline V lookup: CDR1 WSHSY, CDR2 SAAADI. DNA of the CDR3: TGCGCCAGCAGTGCCTCTTACAATGAGCAGTTCTTC. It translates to CASSASYNEQFF.

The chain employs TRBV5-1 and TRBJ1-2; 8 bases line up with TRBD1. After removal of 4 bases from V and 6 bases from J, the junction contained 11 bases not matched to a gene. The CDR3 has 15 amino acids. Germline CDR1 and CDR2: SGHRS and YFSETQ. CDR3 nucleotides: TGCGCCAGCAGCCACCAGGGGGCCCGGGATGATGGCTACACCTTC. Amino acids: CASSHQGARDDGYTF.

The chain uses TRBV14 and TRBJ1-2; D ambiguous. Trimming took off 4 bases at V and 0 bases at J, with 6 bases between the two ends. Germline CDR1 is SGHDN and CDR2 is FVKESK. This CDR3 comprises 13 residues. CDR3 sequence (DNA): TGTGCCAGCAGCCCTGGAGCTAACTATGGCTACACCTTC. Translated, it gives CASSPGANYGYTF. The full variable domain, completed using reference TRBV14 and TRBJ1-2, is EAGVTQFPSHSVIEKGQTVTLRCDPISGHDNLYWYRRVMGKEIKFLLHFVKESKQDESGMPNNRFLAERTGGTYSTLKVQPAELEDSGVYFCASSPGANYGYTFGSGTRLTVV.

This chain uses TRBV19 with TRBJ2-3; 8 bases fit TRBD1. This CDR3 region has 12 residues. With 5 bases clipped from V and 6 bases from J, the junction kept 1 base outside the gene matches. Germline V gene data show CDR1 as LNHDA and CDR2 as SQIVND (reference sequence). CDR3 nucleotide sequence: TGTGCCAGTAGTGGACAGGGTGATACGCAGTATTTT. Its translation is CASSGQGDTQYF.

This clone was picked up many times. CDR3 sequence reads: CASSLGLHSGNTIYF. In DNA form, the CDR3 reads TGTGCCAGCAGTTTGGGACTGCACTCTGGAAACACCATATATTTT. J is TRBJ1-3 and V is TRBV28; TRBD1 might be the D (5 bases). The CDR3 has 15 amino acids. Germline assignment: CDR1 MDHEN and CDR2 SYDVKM. V was cut by 3 bases and J by 0 bases, with 9 bases left in between.

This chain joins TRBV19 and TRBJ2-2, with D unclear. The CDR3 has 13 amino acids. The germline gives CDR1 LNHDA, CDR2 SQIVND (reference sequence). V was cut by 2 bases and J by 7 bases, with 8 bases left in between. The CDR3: CASSISLSGELFF. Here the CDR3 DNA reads TGTGCCAGTAGTATATCGTTGAGCGGGGAGCTGTTTTTT.

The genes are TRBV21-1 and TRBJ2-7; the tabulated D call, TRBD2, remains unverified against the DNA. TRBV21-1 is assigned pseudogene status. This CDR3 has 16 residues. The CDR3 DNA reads TGTGCCAGCAGCAAAGGACAGGTAGGGGAGGGCTACGAGCAGTACTTC. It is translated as CASSKGQVGEGYEQYF.

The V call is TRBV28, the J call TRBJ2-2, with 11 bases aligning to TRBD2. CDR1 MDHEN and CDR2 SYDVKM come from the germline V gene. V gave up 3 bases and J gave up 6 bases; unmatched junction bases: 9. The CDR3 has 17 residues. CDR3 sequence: CASSLGSGRDIPGELFF. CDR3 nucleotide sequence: TGTGCCAGCAGTTTGGGTAGCGGGAGGGATATACCCGGGGAGCTGTTTTTT.

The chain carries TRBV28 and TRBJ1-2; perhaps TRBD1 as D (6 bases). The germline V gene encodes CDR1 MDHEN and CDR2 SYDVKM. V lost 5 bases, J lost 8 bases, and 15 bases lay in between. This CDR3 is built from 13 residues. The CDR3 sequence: CASSGGAPWGYTF. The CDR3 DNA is TGTGCCAGCAGTGGGGGGGCACCGTGGGGCTACACCTTC.

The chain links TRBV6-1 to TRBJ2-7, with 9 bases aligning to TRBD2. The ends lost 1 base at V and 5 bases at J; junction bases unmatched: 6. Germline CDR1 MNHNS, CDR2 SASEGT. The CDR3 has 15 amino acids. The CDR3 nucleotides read TGTGCCAGCAGTGAAGGCGGACTAGCGAATGACGAGCAGTACTTC. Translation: CASSEGGLANDEQYF.

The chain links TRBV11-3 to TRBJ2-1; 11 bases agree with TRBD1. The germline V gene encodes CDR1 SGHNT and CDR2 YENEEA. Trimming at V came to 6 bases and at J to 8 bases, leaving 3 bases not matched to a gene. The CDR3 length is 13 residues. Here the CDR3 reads CASRRTGGDEQFF. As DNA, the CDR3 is TGTGCCAGCAGGCGGACAGGGGGCGATGAGCAGTTCTTC.

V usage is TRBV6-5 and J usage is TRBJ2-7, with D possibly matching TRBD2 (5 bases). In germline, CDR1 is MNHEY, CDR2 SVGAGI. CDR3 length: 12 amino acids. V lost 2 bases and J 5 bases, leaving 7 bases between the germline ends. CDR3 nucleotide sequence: TGTGCCAGCAGTTACAGAGGGCACGAGCAGTACTTC. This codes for CASSYRGHEQYF.

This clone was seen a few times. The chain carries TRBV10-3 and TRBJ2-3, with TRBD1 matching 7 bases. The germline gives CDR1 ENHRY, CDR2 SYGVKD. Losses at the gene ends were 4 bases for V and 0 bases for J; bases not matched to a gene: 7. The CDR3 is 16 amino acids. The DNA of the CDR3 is TGTGCCATCAGTGCCGGCAGGGGGTTTAGCACAGATACGCAGTATTTT. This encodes CAISAGRGFSTDTQYF.

CDR3 protein: CASRTGGPAYGYTF. The CDR3 DNA follows: TGTGCCAGCAGGACAGGGGGCCCGGCGTATGGCTACACCTTC. The V call is TRBV27, the J call TRBJ1-2; 10 bases align to TRBD1. Germline V gives CDR1 MNHEY, CDR2 SMNVEV (reference sequence). The CDR3 covers 14 residues. Trimming removed 6 bases from V and 5 bases from J; junction bases left unmatched: 6.

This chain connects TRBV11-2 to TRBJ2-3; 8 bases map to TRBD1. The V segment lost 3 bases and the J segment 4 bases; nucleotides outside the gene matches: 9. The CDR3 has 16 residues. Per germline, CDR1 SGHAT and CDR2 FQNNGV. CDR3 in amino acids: CASSFRTGRTPDTQYF. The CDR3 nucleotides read TGTGCCAGCAGCTTCCGGACAGGGCGGACGCCAGATACGCAGTATTTT.

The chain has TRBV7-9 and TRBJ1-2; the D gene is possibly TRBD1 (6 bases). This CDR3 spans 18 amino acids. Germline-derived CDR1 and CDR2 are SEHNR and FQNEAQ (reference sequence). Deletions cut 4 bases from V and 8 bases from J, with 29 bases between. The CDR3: CASSSTGRILSVDIGYTF. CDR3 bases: TGTGCCAGCAGCTCAACAGGGCGAATCCTTTCTGTGGATATCGGCTACACCTTC.

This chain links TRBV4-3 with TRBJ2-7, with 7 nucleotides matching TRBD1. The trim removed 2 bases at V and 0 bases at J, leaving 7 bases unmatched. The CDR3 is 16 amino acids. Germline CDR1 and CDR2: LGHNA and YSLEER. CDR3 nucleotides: TGCGCCAGCAGCCAATACCCGGGACAGAACTCCTACGAGCAGTACTTC. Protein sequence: CASSQYPGQNSYEQYF.